This T cell receptor beta chain is drawn from a study of T cells after yellow fever vaccination. The CDR3 is made up of 17 amino acids. Germline V lookup: CDR1 SGHRS, CDR2 YFSETQ. Losses at the gene ends were 0 bases for V and 1 base for J; bases not matched to a gene: 5. Study-level findings and limits: Any FACS-sorted repertoire could hold abundant clonotypes that contaminate it from the bulk population.

TCRdb passed the 5' RACE reads through MiXCR, listing each CDR3 protein once. Here the sample spans hundreds of thousands of distinct CDR3 sequences, about a fifth being singletons. This clonotype was observed a handful of times. No antigen is known for it. This clonotype was obtained from a young man who received the YFV17D yellow fever vaccine. This specimen consisted of PBMCs, obtained 15 days after the yellow fever booster vaccination. V usage is TRBV5-1 and J usage is TRBJ2-7, with 12 bases that match TRBD2. The CDR3 sequence is CASSLGTSGIRSYEQYF. CDR3 bases: TGCGCCAGCAGCTTGGGGACTAGCGGGATAAGGTCCTACGAGCAGTACTTC.